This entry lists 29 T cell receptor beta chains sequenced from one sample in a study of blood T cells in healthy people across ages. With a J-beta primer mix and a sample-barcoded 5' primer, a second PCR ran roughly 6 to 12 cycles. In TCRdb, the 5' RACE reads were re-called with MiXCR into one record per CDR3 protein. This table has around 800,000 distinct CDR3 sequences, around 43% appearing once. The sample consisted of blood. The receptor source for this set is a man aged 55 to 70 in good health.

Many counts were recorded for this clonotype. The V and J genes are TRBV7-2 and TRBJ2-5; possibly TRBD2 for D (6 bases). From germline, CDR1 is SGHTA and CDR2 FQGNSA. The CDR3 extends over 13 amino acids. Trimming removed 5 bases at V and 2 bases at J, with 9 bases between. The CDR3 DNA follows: TGTGCCAGCAGCCCTAGCGTGCAAGAGACCCAGTACTTC. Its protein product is CASSPSVQETQYF.

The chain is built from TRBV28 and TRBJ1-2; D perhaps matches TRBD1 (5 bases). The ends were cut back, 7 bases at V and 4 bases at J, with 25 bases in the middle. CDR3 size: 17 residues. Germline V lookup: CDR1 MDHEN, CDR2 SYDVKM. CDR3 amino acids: CASTSGADNTRGYGYTF. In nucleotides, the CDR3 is TGTGCCAGCACTTCTGGGGCTGACAACACGAGGGGCTATGGCTACACCTTC.

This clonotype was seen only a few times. This CDR3 is CAWSVGTGFMETQYF. The CDR3, as DNA: TGTGCCTGGAGTGTAGGCACAGGGTTCATGGAGACCCAGTACTTC. The rearrangement joins TRBV30 to TRBJ2-5; a weak D match, TRBD1 (6 bases). Deletions cut 0 bases from V and 5 bases from J, with 16 bases between. Germline V lookup: CDR1 GTSNPN, CDR2 SVGIG (reference sequence). This CDR3 region has 15 residues.

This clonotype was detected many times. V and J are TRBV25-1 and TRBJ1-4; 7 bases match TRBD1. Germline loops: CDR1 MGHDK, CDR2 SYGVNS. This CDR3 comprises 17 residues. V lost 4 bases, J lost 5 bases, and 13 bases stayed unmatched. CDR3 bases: TGTGCCAGCAGTGGTAGGGAGCCAGGGGGAGAAAATGAAAAACTGTTTTTT. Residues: CASSGREPGGENEKLFF.

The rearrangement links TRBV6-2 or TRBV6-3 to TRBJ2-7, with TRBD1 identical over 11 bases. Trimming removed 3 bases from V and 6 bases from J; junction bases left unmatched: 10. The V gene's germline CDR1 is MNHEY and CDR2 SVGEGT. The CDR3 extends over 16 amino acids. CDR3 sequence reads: CASSYIPGQGAGEQYF. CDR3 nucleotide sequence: TGTGCCAGCAGTTATATCCCTGGACAGGGGGCAGGCGAGCAGTACTTC.

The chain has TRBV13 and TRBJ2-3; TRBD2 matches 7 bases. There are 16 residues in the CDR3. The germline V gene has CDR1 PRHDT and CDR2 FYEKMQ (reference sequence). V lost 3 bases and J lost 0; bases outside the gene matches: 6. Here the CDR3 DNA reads TGTGCCAGCAGCTTTCTAGCGGACCTTAGCACAGATACGCAGTATTTT. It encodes CASSFLADLSTDTQYF.

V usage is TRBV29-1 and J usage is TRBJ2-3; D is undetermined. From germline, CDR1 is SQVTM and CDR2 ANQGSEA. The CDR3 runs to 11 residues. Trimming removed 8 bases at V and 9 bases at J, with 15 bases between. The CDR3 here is CSSLSGDTQYF. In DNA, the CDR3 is TGCAGCTCCCTTTCGGGTGACACGCAGTATTTT.

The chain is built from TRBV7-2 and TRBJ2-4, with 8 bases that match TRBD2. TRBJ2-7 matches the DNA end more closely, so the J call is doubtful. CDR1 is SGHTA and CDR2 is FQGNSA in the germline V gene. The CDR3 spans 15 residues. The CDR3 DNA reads TGTGCCAGCAGCGCCCGACTAGCGCCGTCCTACGAGCAGTACTTC. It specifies CASSARLAPSYEQYF.

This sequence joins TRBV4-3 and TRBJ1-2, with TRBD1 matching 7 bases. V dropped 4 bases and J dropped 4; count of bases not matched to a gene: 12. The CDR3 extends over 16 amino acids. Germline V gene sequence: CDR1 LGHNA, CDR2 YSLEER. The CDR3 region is CASSLRQGAKAYGYTF. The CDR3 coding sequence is TGCGCCAGCAGCCTTCGACAGGGCGCGAAGGCCTATGGCTACACCTTC.

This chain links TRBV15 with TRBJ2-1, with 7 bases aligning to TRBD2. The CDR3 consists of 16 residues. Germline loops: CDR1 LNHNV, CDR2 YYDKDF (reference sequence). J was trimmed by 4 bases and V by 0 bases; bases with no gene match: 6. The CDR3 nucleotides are TGTGCCACCAGCAGAGAGGTGGGGGGGGTTTACAATGAGCAGTTCTTC. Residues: CATSREVGGVYNEQFF.

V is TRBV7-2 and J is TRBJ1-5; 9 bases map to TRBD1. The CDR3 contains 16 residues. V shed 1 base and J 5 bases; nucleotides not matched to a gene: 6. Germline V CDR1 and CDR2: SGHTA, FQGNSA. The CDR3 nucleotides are TGTGCCAGCAGCTTAGGGACCGGGACAGGGTATCAGCCCCAGCATTTT. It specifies CASSLGTGTGYQPQHF.

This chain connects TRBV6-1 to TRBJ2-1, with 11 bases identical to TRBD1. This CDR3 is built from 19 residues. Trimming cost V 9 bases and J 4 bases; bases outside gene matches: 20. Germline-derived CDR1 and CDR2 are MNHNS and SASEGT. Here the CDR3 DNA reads TGTGCCAGTCACCTCCAGGGCCTTGTGGGGACAGGGGGGTACAATGAGCAGTTCTTC. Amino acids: CASHLQGLVGTGGYNEQFF.

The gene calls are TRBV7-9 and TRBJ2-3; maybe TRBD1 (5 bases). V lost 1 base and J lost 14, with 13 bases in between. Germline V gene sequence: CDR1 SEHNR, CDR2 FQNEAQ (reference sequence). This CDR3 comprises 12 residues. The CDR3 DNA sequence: TGTGCCAGCAGCTTAGAGGGGAAGATTAGGTATTTT. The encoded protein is CASSLEGKIRYF.

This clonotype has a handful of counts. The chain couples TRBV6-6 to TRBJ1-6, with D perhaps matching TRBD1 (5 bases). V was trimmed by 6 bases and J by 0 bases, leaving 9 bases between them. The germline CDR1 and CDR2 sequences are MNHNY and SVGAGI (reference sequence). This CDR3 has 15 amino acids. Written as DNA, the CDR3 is TGTGCCAGCAGCTTAGACAGCTCCTATAATTCACCCCTCCACTTT. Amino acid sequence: CASSLDSSYNSPLHF.

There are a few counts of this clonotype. CDR3 DNA: TGTGCCAGCAATCCGGGACAGGGTCCTGGCTACACCTTC. Residues: CASNPGQGPGYTF. V and J are TRBV12-3 or TRBV12-4 and TRBJ1-2; 9 bases line up with TRBD1. With V trimmed by 7 bases and J by 7 bases, 7 bases remained unmatched. The CDR3 is 13 residues long.

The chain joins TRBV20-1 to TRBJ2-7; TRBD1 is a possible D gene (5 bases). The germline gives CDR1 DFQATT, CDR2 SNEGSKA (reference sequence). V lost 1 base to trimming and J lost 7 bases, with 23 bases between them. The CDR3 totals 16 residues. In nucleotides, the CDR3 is TGCAGTGCTAGAGCCCAGGGTGGGTCCCTCCTGAATGAGCAGTACTTC. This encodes CSARAQGGSLLNEQYF.

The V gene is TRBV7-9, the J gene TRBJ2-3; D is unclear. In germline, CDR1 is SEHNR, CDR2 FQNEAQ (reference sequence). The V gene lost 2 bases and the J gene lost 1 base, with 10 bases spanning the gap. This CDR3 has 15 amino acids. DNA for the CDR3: TGTGCCAGCAGCTTAATGGGATACGGCACAGATACGCAGTATTTT. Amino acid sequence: CASSLMGYGTDTQYF.

The CDR3 reads CASSQDPRGYVSNQPQHF. The CDR3 region has the DNA TGTGCCAGCAGCCAAGACCCCAGGGGGTACGTTAGCAATCAGCCCCAGCATTTT. This chain connects TRBV3-1 to TRBJ1-5, with 7 bases identical to TRBD1. Per the germline V gene, CDR1 is LGHDT and CDR2 is YNNKEL (reference sequence). The CDR3 covers 18 residues. The trim removed 0 bases at V and 0 bases at J, leaving 8 bases unmatched. Together with reference TRBV3-1 and TRBJ1-5, the CDR3 gives the full variable domain: DTAVSQTPKYLVTQMGNDKSIKCEQNLGHDTMYWYKQDSKKFLKIMFSYNNKELIINETVPNRFSPKSPDKAHLNLHINSLELGDSAVYFCASSQDPRGYVSNQPQHFGDGTRLSIL.

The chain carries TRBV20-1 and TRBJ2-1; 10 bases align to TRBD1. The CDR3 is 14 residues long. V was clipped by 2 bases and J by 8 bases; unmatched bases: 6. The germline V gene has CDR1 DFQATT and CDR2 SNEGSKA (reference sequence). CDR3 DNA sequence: TGCAGTGCTAGAAGACAGGGGGCTAGCGATGAGCAGTTCTTC. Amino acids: CSARRQGASDEQFF.

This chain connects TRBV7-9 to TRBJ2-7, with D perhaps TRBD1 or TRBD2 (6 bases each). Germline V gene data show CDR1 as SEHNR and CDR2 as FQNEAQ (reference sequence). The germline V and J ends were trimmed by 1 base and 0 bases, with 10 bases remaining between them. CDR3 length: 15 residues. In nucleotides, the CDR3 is TGTGCCAGCAGCTTAGAGGGGGGACACTCCTACGAGCAGTACTTC. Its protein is CASSLEGGHSYEQYF.

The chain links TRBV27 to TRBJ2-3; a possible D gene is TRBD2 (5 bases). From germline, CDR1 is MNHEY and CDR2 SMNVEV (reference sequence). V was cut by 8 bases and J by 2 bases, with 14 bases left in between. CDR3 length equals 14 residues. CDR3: CASHGRGLTDTQYF. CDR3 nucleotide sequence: TGTGCCAGCCATGGGAGAGGGCTCACAGATACGCAGTATTTT.

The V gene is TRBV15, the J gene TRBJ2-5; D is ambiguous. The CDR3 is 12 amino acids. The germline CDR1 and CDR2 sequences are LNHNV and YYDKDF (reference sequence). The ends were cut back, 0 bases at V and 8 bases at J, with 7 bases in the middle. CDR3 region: CATSREDNTQYF. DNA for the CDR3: TGTGCCACCAGCAGAGAGGATAACACCCAGTACTTC. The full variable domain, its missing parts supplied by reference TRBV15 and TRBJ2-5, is DAMVIQNPRYQVTQFGKPVTLSCSQTLNHNVMYWYQQKSSQAPKLLFHYYDKDFNNEADTPDNFQSRRPNTSFCFLDIRSPGLGDTAMYLCATSREDNTQYFGPGTRLLVL.

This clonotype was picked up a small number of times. The CDR3 nucleotides read TGCAGTGCTAGAGATGTCTCGGGGATCGATACGCAGTATTTT. It is translated as CSARDVSGIDTQYF. This chain joins TRBV20-1 and TRBJ2-3, with D tentatively TRBD2 (5 bases). There are 14 residues in the CDR3. Germline V gene lookup returns CDR1 DFQATT and CDR2 SNEGSKA (reference sequence). Trimming left V 0 bases short and J 6 bases short, with 13 bases between.

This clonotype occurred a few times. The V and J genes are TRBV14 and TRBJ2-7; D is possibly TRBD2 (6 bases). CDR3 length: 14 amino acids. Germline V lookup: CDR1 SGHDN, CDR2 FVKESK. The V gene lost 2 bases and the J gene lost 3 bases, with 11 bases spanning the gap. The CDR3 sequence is CASSQWASDYEQYF. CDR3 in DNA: TGTGCCAGCAGCCAATGGGCTAGCGACTACGAGCAGTACTTC. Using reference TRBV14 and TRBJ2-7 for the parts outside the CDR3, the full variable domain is EAGVTQFPSHSVIEKGQTVTLRCDPISGHDNLYWYRRVMGKEIKFLLHFVKESKQDESGMPNNRFLAERTGGTYSTLKVQPAELEDSGVYFCASSQWASDYEQYFGPGTRLTVT.

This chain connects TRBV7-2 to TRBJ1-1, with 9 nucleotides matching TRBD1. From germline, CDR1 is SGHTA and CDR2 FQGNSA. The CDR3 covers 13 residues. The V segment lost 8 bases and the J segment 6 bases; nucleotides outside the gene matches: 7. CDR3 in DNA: TGTGCCAGCTCACGGGACAGGGTCGCTGAAGCTTTCTTT. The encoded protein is CASSRDRVAEAFF.

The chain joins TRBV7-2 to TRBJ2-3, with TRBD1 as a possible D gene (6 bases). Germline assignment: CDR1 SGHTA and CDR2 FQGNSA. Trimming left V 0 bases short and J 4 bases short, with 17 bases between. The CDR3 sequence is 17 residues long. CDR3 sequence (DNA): TGTGCCAGCAGCTTAGCGCCTGGGGGCGGTTGGTCAGATACGCAGTATTTT. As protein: CASSLAPGGGWSDTQYF.

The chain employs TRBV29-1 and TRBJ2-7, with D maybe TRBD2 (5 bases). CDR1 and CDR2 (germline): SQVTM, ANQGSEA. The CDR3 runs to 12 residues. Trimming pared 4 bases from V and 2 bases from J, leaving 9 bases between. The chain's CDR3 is CSVADGTYEQYF. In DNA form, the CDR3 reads TGCAGCGTTGCTGACGGGACCTACGAGCAGTACTTC.

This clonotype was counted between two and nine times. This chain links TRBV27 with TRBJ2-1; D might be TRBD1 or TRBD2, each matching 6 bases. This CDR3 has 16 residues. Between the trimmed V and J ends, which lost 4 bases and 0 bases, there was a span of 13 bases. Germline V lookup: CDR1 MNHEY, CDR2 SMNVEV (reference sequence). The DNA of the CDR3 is TGTGCCAGCAGTTCTCCTCGGGGGCTCTCCTACAATGAGCAGTTCTTC. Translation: CASSSPRGLSYNEQFF.

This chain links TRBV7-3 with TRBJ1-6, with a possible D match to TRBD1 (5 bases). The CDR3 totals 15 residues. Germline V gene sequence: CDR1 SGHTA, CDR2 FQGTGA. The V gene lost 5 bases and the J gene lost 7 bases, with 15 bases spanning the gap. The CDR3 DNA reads TGTGCCAGCAGCACTACGGGGCAGGGAAATTCACCCCTCCACTTT. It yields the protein CASSTTGQGNSPLHF.